This T cell receptor beta chain derives from a study of blood T cells in healthy people across ages. Study-level results: Diversity figures based on one million T cells were deemed too low. The unknown donor CMV status may have confounded expanded clonotype changes.

The table lists this clonotype with many counts. Its target is not known. PCR was performed a second time for about 6 to 12 cycles using a sample-barcoded 5' primer and a J-beta primer mix. Every cDNA molecule carried a tag from a template-switch adaptor bearing 12 random nucleotides. TCRdb passed the 5' RACE reads through MiXCR, listing each CDR3 protein once. The table lists some 1.6 million distinct CDR3 sequences, roughly 32% of them singletons. CDR3 length: 13 residues. Germline-derived CDR1 and CDR2 are SQVTM and ANQGSEA. V was pared by 4 bases and J by 3 bases, with 11 bases between. Sequencing was carried out using blood. The J gene is TRBJ2-3, the V gene TRBV29-1, with unresolved D. This sequence was found in a woman in her twenties or thirties in good health. CDR3 DNA sequence: TGCAGCGTTGCCGGGCGGAATACAGATACGCAGTATTTT. Residues: CSVAGRNTDTQYF.